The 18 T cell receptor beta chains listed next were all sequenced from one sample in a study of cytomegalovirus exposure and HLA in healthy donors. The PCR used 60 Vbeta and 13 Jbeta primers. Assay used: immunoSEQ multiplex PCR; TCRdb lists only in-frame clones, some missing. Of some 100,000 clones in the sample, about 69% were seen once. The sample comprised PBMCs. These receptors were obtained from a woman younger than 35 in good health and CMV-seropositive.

CDR3 loop: CASSPSGSYEQFF. CDR3 DNA sequence: TGTGCCAGCAGCCCTAGCGGGAGCTATGAGCAGTTCTTC. J is TRBJ2-1 and V is TRBV7-9; 10 bases fit TRBD2. Per germline, CDR1 SEHNR and CDR2 FQNEAQ (reference sequence). J lost 8 bases, V lost 5 bases, and 3 bases had no gene match. This CDR3 is built from 13 residues.

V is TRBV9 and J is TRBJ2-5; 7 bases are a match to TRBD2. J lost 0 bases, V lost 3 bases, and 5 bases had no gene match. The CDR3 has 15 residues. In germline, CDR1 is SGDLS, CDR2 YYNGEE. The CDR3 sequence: CASSDQAGYQETQYF. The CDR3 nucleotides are TGTGCCAGCAGCGACCAAGCGGGATACCAAGAGACCCAGTACTTC.

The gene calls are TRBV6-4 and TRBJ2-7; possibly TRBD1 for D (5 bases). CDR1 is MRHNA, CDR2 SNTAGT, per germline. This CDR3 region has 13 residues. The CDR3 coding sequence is TGTGCTCCAAAGGGGCACTGTGCCTACGAGCAGTACTTC. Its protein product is CAPKGHCAYEQYF.

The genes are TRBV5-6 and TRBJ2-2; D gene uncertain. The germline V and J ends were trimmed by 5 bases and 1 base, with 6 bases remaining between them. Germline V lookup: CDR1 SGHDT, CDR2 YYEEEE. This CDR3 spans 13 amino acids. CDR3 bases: TGTGCCAGCAGTCGACAGAACACCGGGGAGCTGTTTTTT. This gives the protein CASSRQNTGELFF.

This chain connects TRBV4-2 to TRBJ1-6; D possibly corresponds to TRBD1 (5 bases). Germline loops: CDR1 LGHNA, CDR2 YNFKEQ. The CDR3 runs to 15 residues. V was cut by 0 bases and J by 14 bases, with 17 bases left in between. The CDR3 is CASSQDRGGAGTLHF. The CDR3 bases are TGTGCCAGCAGCCAAGATCGGGGAGGGGCAGGCACCCTCCACTTT.

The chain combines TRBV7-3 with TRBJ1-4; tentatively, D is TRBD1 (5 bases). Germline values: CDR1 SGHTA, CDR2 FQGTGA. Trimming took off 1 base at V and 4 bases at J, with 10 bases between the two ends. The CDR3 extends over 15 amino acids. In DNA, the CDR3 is TGTGCCAGCAGCTTAAGGGGCAGAGATAATGAAAAACTGTTTTTT. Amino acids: CASSLRGRDNEKLFF.

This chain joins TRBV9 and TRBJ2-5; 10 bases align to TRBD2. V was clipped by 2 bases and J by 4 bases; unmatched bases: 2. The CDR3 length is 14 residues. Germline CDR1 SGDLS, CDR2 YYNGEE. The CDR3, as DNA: TGTGCCAGCAGCGTGAGCGGGAGGGGAGAGACCCAGTACTTC. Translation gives CASSVSGRGETQYF.

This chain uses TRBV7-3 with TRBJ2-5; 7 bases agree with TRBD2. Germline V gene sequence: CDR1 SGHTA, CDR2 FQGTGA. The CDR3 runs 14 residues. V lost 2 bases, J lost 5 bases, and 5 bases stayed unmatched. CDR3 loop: CASSLWGGRETQYF. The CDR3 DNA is TGTGCCAGCAGCTTATGGGGGGGACGCGAGACCCAGTACTTC.

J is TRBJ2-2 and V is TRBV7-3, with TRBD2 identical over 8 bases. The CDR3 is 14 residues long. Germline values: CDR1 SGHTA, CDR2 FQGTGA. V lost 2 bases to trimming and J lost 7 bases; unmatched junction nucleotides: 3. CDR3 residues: CASSLSAGGGELFF. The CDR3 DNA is TGTGCCAGCAGCTTATCCGCGGGAGGCGGGGAGCTGTTTTTT. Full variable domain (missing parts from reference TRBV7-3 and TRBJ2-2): GAGVSQTPSNKVTEKGKYVELRCDPISGHTALYWYRQSLGQGPEFLIYFQGTGAADDSGLPNDRFFAVRPEGSVSTLKIQRTERGDSAVYLCASSLSAGGGELFFGEGSRLTVL.

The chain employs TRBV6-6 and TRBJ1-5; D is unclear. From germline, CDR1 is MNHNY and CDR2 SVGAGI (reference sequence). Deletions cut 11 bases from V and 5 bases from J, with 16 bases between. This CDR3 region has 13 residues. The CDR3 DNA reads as TGTGCCCACACTTCCCGGAGGGATCAGCCCCAGCATTTT. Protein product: CAHTSRRDQPQHF.

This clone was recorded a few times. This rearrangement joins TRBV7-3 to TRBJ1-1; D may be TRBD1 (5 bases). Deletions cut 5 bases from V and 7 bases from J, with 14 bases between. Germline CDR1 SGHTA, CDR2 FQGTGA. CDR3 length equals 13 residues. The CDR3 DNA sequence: TGTGCCAGCAGCCTCAGGGCTGAGCTTGAAGCTTTCTTT. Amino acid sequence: CASSLRAELEAFF.

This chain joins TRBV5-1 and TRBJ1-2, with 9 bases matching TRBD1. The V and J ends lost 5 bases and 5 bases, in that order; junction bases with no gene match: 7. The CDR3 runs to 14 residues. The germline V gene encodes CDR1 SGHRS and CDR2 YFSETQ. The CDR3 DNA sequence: TGCGCCAGCAGGGGGGACAGGGCTTATTATGGCTACACCTTC. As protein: CASRGDRAYYGYTF.

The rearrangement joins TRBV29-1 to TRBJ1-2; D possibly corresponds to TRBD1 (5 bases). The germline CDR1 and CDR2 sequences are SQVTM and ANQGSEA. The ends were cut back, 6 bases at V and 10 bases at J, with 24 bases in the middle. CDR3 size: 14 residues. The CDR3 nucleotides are TGCAGCGTGGGAACCCCCGGGGGGTGGAATGACTACACCTTC. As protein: CSVGTPGGWNDYTF.

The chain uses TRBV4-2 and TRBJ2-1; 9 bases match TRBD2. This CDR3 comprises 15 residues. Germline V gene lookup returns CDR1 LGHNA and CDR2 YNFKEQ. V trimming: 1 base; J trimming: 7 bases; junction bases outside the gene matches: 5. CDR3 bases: TGTGCCAGCAGCCAAGCCCGCGGGAGGGAAAATGAGCAGTTCTTC. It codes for CASSQARGRENEQFF.

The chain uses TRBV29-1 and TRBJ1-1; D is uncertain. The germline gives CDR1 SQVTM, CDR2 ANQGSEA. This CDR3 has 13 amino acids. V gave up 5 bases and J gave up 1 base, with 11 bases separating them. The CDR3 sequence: CSVREGGNTEAFF. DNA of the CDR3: TGCAGCGTTCGCGAGGGAGGGAACACTGAAGCTTTCTTT.

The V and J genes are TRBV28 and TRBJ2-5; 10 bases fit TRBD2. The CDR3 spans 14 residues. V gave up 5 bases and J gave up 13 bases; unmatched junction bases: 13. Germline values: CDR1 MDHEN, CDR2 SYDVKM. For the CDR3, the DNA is TGTGCCAGCAGTGAAGTAAGGCTAGCGGGAGTACGGTACTTC. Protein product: CASSEVRLAGVRYF.

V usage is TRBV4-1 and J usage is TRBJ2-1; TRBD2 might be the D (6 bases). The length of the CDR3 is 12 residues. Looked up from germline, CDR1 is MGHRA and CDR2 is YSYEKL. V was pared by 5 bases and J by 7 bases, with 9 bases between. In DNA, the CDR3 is TGCGCCAGCAGCTTGAGCGGGAATGAGCAGTTCTTC. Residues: CASSLSGNEQFF.

As DNA, the CDR3 is TGCGCCAGCAGCCAAGATGGGGAGGGTGGGGCCAACGTCCTGACTTTC. This encodes CASSQDGEGGANVLTF. V gene TRBV4-3 combines with J gene TRBJ2-6; 7 nucleotides match TRBD2. The length of the CDR3 is 16 residues. Looked up from germline, CDR1 is LGHNA and CDR2 is YSLEER. With 0 bases clipped from V and 3 bases from J, the junction kept 2 bases outside the gene matches.